This T cell receptor (beta chain) was recovered during a study of T cells in Graves' hyperthyroidism and ophthalmopathy. From RNA transcripts, TCR beta CDR3 regions were amplified. HTBI primers were the set used in a first-round RT-PCR of the TCR CDR3. TCRdb re-called the multiplex PCR reads through MiXCR, storing one row per CDR3 protein. The repertoire holds some 400,000 distinct CDR3 sequences, with 19% as singletons. This CDR3 comprises 12 residues. The V end was cut by 3 bases, the J end by 6 bases, with 7 bases between. The material sequenced was blood. The chain joins TRBV12-3 or TRBV12-4 to TRBJ2-3, with unresolved D. This receptor was taken from a young woman with Graves' hyperthyroidism. CDR3 sequence reads: CASSFTLDTQYF. DNA for the CDR3: TGTGCCAGCAGTTTTACTTTGGATACGCAGTATTTT.